One T cell receptor beta chain is described in this entry. An amount of RNA that ranged from roughly 0.45 to 1 ug was reverse transcribed with random hexamers. TCRdb re-analysed the immunoSEQ multiplex PCR reads in MiXCR, keeping a single row per CDR3 protein. The sample lists roughly 190,000 distinct CDR3 sequences; roughly 94% were seen once. The CDR3 extends over 17 amino acids. V was clipped by 5 bases and J by 0 bases, with 18 bases between them. Germline-derived CDR1 and CDR2 are SGHRS and YFSETQ. Negative isolation was used for CD8+ and CD4+ T cells and FACS enrichment for TEMRA cells. The sample belongs to a study of CD8 T cells in Susac syndrome.

The material sequenced was CD8+ T cells from PBMCs. J is TRBJ2-1 and V is TRBV5-1, with TRBD1 as a possible D gene (5 bases). This receptor was taken from a human donor with Susac syndrome. CDR3 sequence: CASRSIPTESSYNEQFF. DNA for the CDR3: TGCGCCAGCAGATCAATTCCGACAGAAAGCTCCTACAATGAGCAGTTCTTC.